Below, one T cell receptor (beta chain) is given with its context. Its antigen remains unidentified. Per-base qualities were not stored, and no clone one base away is much larger. Patients with a history of autoimmune disease or receiving systemic immunosuppression were excluded from the trial. In every dose cohort, peripheral blood was drawn for TCR sequencing at baseline, cycle 4 day 1, and cycle 7 day 1. The samples were taken from a phase I, first-in-human, multicenter, open-label dose-escalation trial of ivuxolimab. Adults with locally advanced or metastatic head and neck squamous cell, hepatocellular, melanoma or renal cell carcinoma were enrolled in the trial. CD4+ and CD8+ T cells were sorted separately from peripheral blood before TCR sequencing. To sequence the TCRbeta CDR3 region, genomic DNA was isolated from the sorted cells. The immunoSEQ Assay was used to sequence the TCRbeta CDR3 regions. This is the immuneACCESS table as TCRdb keeps it, with only in-frame sequences that have V and J called. A part of the clones is gone; compared with another copy, unresolved V genes explain less than half, and the rest is unexplained. The sample table records about 27,000 clones; 85% to 90% of these occur just once. The top ten clones comprise around a fifth of the sample.

This entry belongs to a study of OX40 agonist ivuxolimab in advanced cancers. About the investigation overall: Ivuxolimab, which targeted the costimulatory receptor OX40 (CD134), was an agonistic, fully human IgG2 monoclonal antibody. A male proportion of roughly 80% and a mean age of 60 years, ranging from roughly 23 to 85, were recorded for the dose-escalation cohort. Partial responses occurred in three dose-escalation patients: two with cutaneous melanoma and one with hepatocellular carcinoma. Intravenous ivuxolimab was administered to patients every 2 weeks at six dose levels: 0.01, 0.1, 0.3, 1.5, 3 and 10 mg/kg. Among the 52 dose-escalation patients, some 19 had hepatocellular carcinoma, around 15 melanoma, 9 renal cell carcinoma and 9 head and neck cancer. Patients were allowed to have had prior anti-PD-1, anti-PD-L1 or anti-CTLA-4 therapy, and approximately 40% of the dose-escalation patients had previously received checkpoint inhibitors. Peripheral TCRbeta sequencing aimed to test whether ivuxolimab altered TCR sequence diversity and caused clonal T-cell expansion. The paper covers the monotherapy dose-escalation part of the phase I ivuxolimab trial, which included N ≈ 54 patients.

Reading the germline V gene gives CDR1 LGHNA and CDR2 YNFKEQ. The cysteine opens and the phenylalanine closes a CDR3 of 13 amino acids. This entry keeps only the CDR3 DNA: 39 bases, framed from base 1. V and J are truncated by 1 base and 6 bases respectively, leaving an intervening sequence of 10 bases. Broader findings and caveats from the paper: After ivuxolimab, expanded clones were on average more numerous among CD8+ T cells than among CD4+ T cells. In the 0.1-3.0 mg/kg groups, partial responders had among the lowest normalized peripheral clonal expansion, particularly in CD8+ T cells. Clonal expansion of both CD4+ and CD8+ blood T cells was observed from baseline to week 6 at doses 0.1 to 3.0 mg/kg. The antigen specificity of the clonally expanded peripheral T cells was not determined. Low levels of normalized T-cell clonal expansion were also seen in some nonresponding patients.

The chain was built from TRBV4-2 and TRBJ2-7; TRBD2 is perhaps the D gene, given 5 matching bases. The receptor was isolated from an adult with an advanced solid tumor such as melanoma, head and neck, liver or kidney cancer. The sample was CD4+ or CD8+ T cells sorted from blood, taken in a trial of the OX40 agonist ivuxolimab. The DNA is as follows: TGTGCCAGCAGCCAAGGACTAAACGTCGAGCAGTACTTC. The resulting protein is CASSQGLNVEQYF.